Listed here is a single TCR beta chain. The antigen remains unidentified. TCRdb itself ran the 5' RACE reads through MiXCR, one entry per CDR3 protein. The data contain fewer than 750,000 distinct CDR3 sequences, around 20% of them seen just once; the ten biggest clones take up under 20%. This entry belongs to a study of CD8 T cells in ankylosing spondylitis. The study's findings and limits: About 8 highly homologous variants made up a TCR beta motif, and this motif appeared characteristic of ankylosing spondylitis blood.

The germline gives CDR1 GTSNPN, CDR2 SVGIG (reference sequence). V lost 2 bases and J lost 4; bases outside the gene matches: 1. CDR3 size: 14 residues. The chain is built from TRBV30 and TRBJ2-6, with 8 positions matching TRBD2. The TCR was taken from a male donor with ankylosing spondylitis. The sequenced sample consisted of blood, either unsorted or a sorted T cell fraction (not recorded which). In nucleotides, the CDR3 is TGTGCCTGGAGTCGGGGGGGAGGGGCCAACGTCCTGACTTTC. It is translated as CAWSRGGGANVLTF.